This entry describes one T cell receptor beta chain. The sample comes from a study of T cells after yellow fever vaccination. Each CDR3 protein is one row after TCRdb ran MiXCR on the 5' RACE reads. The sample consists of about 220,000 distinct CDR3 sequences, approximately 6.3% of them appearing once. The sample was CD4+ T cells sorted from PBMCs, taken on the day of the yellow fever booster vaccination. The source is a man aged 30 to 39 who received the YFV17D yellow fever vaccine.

CDR3 sequence: CASSQGRFNEKLFF. DNA of the CDR3: TGTGCCAGCAGCCAAGGCAGGTTTAATGAAAAACTGTTTTTT. The chain is built from TRBV3-1 and TRBJ1-4; D uncertain. This CDR3 has 14 residues. V was pared by 1 base and J by 4 bases, with 7 bases between. Germline CDR1 LGHDT, CDR2 YNNKEL (reference sequence).